The text below deals with one T cell receptor beta chain. The target antigen is unknown. These data come from a study of vaccination and CD4 T cells after COVID-19. Overall study context: SARS-CoV-2 positivity in convalescent patients was established by nasal swab PCR; under ten had mild and one severe disease. Culture controls were given either a CEFX pool, an HIV-1 Nef pool, or no peptide. Regarding the study as a whole: Sampling was limited to relatively few convalescent patients, with no early post-infection timepoints studied.

Germline values: CDR1 LNHDA, CDR2 SQIVND (reference sequence). V lost 4 bases, J lost 12 bases, and 5 bases stayed unmatched. CDR3 length: 13 amino acids. Indicated treatment: approximately nine-day PBMC culture with coronavirus spike peptide pools or control peptides (ViraFEST assay). The Oncomine TCR Beta short-read assay generated sequence data from the DNA of cultured CD4+ T cells. Once CD4+ T cells had been cultured, genomic DNA was extracted from them. TCRdb re-analysed the PCR reads in MiXCR, keeping a single row per CDR3 protein. The data contain about 19,000 distinct CDR3 sequences, over 25% of them singletons.

The TCR comes from a human donor with COVID-19. Sequenced input: cultured CD4+ T cells from blood. The V gene is TRBV19, the J gene TRBJ1-6; the match to TRBD1 covers 8 bases. The CDR3 DNA follows: TGTGCCAGTAGTAACAGGGGGATTGTACCCCTCCACTTT. Amino acids: CASSNRGIVPLHF.